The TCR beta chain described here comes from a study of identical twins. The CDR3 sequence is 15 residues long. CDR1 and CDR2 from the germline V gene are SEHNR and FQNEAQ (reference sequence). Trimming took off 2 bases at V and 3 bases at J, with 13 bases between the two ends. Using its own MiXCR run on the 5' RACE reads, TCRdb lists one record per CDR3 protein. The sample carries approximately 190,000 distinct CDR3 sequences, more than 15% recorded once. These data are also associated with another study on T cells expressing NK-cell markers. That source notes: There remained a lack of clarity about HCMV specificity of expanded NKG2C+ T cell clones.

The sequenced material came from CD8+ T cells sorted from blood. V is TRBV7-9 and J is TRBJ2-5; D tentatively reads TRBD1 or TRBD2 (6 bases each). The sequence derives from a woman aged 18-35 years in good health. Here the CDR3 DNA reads TGTGCCAGCAGCTTACGGGGGCGGAGGGAAGAGACCCAGTACTTC. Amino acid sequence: CASSLRGRREETQYF.